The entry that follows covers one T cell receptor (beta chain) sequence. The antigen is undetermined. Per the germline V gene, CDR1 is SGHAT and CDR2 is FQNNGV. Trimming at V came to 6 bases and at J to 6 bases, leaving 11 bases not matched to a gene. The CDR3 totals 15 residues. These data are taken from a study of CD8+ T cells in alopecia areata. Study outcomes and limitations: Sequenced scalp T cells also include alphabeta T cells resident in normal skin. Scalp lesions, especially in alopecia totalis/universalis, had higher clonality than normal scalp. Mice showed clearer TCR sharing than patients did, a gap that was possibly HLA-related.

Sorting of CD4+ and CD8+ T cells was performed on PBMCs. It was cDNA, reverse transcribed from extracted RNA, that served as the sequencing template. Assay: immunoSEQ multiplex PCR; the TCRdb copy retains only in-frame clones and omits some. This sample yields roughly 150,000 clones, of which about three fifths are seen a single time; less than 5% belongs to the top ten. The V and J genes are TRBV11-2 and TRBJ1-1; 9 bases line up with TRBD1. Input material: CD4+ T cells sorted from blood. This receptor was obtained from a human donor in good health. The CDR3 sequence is CASSEQGADRAEAFF. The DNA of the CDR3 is TGTGCCAGCAGTGAACAGGGGGCCGATCGGGCTGAAGCTTTCTTT.